The source of this T cell receptor beta chain is a study of blood T cell repertoires in COVID-19. Study details: Nucleic acid was either cDNA or gDNA, and it came from T cells, B-cell-depleted T cells, or PBMCs.

Germline V lookup: CDR1 LGHDT, CDR2 YNNKEL (reference sequence). This CDR3 region has 17 residues. The V gene lost 4 bases and the J gene lost 2 bases, with 18 bases spanning the gap. TCRdb keeps only in-frame clones here, not all; method: immunoSEQ multiplex PCR. The sample contains about 130,000 clones, roughly 74% of which appear only once. The TCR comes from a man aged 60-69 years with acute or convalescent COVID-19. The specimen sequenced was peripheral blood. This sequence joins TRBV3-1 (or the pseudogene TRBV3-2) and TRBJ2-1; D perhaps matches TRBD1 (6 bases). CDR3 in DNA: TGTGCCAGCAGCCTAGGGGGAAAATACAGGGCCTACAATGAGCAGTTCTTC. It specifies CASSLGGKYRAYNEQFF.